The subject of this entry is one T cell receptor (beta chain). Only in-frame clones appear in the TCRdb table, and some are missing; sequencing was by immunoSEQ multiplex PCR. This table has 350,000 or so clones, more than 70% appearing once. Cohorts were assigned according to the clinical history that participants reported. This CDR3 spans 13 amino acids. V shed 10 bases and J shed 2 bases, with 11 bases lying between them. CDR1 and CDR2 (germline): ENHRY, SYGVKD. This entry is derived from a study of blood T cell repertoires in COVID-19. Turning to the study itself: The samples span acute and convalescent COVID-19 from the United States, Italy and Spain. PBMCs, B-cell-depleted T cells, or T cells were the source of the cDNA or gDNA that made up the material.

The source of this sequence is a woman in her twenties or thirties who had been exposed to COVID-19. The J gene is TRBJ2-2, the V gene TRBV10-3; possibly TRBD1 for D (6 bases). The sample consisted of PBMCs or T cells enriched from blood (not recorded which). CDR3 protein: CATRQVNTGELFF. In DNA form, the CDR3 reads TGTGCCACGCGACAGGTAAACACCGGGGAGCTGTTTTTT.